This paragraph covers one T cell receptor beta chain sequence. TCRdb's table, derived via immunoSEQ multiplex PCR, lists solely in-frame clones and lacks some. The data contain hundreds of thousands of clones, more than 70% of them singletons. Participants had their cohort set by participant-reported clinical history. Trimming stripped 2 bases from V and 6 bases from J, with 15 bases between. Germline CDR1 reads SGHRS; CDR2 reads YFSETQ. The CDR3 consists of 14 residues. The source of the sample is a study of blood T cell repertoires in COVID-19. On the study more broadly: From the United States, Italy and Spain came samples of acute and convalescent COVID-19. Sources were T cells, B-cell-depleted T cells, or PBMCs; the material itself was cDNA or gDNA.

The chain links TRBV5-1 to TRBJ2-7; weak D call: TRBD1 (6 bases). Sequencing input: PBMCs or T cells enriched from blood (not recorded which). The clonotype originates from a woman younger than 35 who had been exposed to COVID-19. CDR3 DNA: TGCGCCAGCAGCTTCTCGCAGGGGTCAAGCGAGCAGTACTTC. Protein product: CASSFSQGSSEQYF.